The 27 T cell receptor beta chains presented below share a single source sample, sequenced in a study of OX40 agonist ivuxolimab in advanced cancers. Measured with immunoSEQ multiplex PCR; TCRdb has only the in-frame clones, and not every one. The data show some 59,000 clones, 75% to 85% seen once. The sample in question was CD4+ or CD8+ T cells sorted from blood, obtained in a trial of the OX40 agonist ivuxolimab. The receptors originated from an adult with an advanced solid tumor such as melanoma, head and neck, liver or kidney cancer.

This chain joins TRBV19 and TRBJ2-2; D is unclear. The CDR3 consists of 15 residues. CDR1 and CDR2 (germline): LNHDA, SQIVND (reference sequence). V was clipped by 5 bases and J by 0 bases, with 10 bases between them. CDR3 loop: CASSGPYPNTGELFF. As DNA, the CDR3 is TGTGCCAGTAGTGGACCCTATCCGAACACCGGGGAGCTGTTTTTT.

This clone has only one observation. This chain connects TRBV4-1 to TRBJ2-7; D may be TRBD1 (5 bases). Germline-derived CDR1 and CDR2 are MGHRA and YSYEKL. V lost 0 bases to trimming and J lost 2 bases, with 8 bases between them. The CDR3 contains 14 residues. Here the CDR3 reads CASSQELRAYEQYF. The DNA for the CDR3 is TGCGCCAGCAGCCAAGAACTCAGGGCCTACGAGCAGTACTTC.

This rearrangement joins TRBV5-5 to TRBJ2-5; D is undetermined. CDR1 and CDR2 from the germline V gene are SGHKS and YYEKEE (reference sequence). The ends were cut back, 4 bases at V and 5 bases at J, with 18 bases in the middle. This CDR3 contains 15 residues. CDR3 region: CASSVESLPRETQYF. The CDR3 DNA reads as TGTGCCAGCAGCGTGGAGTCTCTCCCGAGGGAGACCCAGTACTTC.

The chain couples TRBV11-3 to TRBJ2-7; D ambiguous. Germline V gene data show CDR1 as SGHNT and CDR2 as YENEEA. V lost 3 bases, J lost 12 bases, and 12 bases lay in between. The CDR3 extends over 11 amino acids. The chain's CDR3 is CASSLFREWYF. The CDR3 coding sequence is TGTGCCAGCAGCTTGTTCCGAGAGTGGTACTTC.

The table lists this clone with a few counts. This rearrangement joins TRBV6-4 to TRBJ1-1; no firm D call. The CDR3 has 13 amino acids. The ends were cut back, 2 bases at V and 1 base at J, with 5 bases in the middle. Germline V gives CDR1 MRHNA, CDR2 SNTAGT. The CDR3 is CASSDRPNTEAFF. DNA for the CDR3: TGTGCCAGCAGTGACAGGCCGAACACTGAAGCTTTCTTT.

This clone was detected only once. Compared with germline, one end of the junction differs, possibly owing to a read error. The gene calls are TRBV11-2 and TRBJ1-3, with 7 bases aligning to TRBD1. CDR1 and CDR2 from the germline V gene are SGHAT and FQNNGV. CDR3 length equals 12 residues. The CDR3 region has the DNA TGTGCCAGCAGCCCTCAGGGGGAAAGGTTAGCCTTT. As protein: CASSPQGERLAF.

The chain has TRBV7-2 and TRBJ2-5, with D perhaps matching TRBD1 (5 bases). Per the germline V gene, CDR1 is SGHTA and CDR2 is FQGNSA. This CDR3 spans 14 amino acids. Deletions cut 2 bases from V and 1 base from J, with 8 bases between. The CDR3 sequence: CASSLYRTQETQYF. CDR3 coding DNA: TGTGCCAGCAGCTTATACAGGACCCAAGAGACCCAGTACTTC.

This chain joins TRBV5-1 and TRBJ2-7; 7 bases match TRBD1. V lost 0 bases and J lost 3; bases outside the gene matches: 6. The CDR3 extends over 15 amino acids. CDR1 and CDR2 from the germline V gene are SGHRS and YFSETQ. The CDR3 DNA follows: TGCGCCAGCAGCTTGGGACAGGGCGGTAACTACGAGCAGTACTTC. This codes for CASSLGQGGNYEQYF.

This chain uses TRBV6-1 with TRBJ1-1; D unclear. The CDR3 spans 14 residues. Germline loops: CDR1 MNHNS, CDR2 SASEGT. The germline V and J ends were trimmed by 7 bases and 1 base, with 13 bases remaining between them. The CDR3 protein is CASTKRRENTEAFF. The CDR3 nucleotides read TGTGCCAGCACCAAAAGGAGGGAGAACACTGAAGCTTTCTTT.

This chain's CDR3 is CASSSGPSGFTEAFF. The CDR3 bases are TGTGCCAGCAGCTCCGGACCTTCAGGGTTCACTGAAGCTTTCTTT. The genes are TRBV7-8 and TRBJ1-1; possible D gene TRBD1, 5 bases. CDR1 is SGHVS and CDR2 is FQNEAQ in the germline V gene. Trimming stripped 4 bases from V and 4 bases from J, with 16 bases between. CDR3 length: 15 residues.

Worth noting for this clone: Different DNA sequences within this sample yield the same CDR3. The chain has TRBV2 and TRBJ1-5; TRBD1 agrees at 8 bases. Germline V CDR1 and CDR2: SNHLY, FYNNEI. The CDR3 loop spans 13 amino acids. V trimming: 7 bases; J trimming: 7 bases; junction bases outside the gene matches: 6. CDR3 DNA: TGTGCCAGCACAAGACAGGGGAGGCAGCCCCAGCATTTT. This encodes CASTRQGRQPQHF.

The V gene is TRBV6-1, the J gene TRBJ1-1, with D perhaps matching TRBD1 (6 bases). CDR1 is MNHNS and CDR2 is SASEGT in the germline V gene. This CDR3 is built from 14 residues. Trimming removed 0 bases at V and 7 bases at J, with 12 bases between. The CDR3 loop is CASSEAVGGGEAFF. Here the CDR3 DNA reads TGTGCCAGCAGTGAAGCAGTAGGGGGGGGTGAAGCTTTCTTT.

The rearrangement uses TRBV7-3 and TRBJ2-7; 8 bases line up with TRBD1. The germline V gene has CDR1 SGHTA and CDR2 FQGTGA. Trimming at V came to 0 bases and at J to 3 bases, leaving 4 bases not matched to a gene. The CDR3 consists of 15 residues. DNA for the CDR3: TGTGCCAGCAGCTTAACGGGGACAGGTAGCTACGAGCAGTACTTC. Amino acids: CASSLTGTGSYEQYF.

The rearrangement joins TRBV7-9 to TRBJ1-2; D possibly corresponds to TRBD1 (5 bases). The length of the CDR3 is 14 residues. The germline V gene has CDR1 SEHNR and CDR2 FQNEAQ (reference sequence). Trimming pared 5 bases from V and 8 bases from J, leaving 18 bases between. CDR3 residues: CASSHDGTKDGYTF. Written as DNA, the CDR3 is TGTGCCAGCAGCCATGACGGGACCAAAGACGGCTACACCTTC. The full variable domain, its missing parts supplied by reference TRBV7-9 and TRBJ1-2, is DTGVSQNPRHKITKRGQNVTFRCDPISEHNRLYWYRQTLGQGPEFLTYFQNEAQLEKSRLLSDRFSAERPKGSFSTLEIQRTEQGDSAMYLCASSHDGTKDGYTFGSGTRLTVV.

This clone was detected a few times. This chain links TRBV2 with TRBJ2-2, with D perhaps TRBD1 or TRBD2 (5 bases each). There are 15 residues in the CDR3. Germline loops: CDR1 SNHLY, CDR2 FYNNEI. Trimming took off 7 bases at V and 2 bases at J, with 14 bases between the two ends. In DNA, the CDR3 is TGTGCCAGCACATTTGGGACCGCTAACACCGGGGAGCTGTTTTTT. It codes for CASTFGTANTGELFF.

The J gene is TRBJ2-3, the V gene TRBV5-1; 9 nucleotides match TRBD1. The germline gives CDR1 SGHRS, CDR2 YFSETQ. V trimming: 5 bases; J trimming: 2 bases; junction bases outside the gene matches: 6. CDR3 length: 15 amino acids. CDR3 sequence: CASREQGAPTDTQYF. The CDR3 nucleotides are TGCGCCAGCAGGGAACAGGGGGCCCCCACAGATACGCAGTATTTT.

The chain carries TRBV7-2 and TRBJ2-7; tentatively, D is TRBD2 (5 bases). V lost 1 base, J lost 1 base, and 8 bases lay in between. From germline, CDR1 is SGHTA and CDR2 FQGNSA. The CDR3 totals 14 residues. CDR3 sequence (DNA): TGTGCCAGCAGCTTAGTCCGCGGGTCCTACGAGCAGTACTTC. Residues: CASSLVRGSYEQYF.

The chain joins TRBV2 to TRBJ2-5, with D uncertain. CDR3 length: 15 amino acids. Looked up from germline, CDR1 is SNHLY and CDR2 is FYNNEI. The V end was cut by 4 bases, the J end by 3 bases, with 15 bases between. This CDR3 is CASSASETAKETQYF. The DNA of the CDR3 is TGTGCCAGCAGTGCCTCCGAAACAGCTAAAGAGACCCAGTACTTC.

DNA for the CDR3: TGTGCCAGCAGTTCGGGTAGCGGGGGGTTGAGGCAGTTCTTC. Translation gives CASSSGSGGLRQFF. This sequence joins TRBV28 and TRBJ2-1, with 10 bases aligning to TRBD2. This CDR3 comprises 14 residues. With V trimmed by 4 bases and J by 12 bases, 9 bases remained unmatched. Per germline, CDR1 MDHEN and CDR2 SYDVKM.

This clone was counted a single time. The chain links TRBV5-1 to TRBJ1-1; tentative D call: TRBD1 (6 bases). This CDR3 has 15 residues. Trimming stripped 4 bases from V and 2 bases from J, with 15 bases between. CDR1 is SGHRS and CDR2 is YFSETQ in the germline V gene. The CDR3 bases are TGCGCCAGCAGCCGGGGTAGGGACACTAACACTGAAGCTTTCTTT. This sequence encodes CASSRGRDTNTEAFF.

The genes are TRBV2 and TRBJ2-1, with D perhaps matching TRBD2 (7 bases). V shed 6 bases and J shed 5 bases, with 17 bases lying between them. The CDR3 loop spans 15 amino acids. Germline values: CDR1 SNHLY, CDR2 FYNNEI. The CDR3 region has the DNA TGTGCCAGCAGCGGGTGGGGGGGCACCCACAATGAGCAGTTCTTC. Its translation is CASSGWGGTHNEQFF. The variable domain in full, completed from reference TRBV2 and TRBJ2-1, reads EPEVTQTPSHQVTQMGQEVILRCVPISNHLYFYWYRQILGQKVEFLVSFYNNEISEKSEIFDDQFSVERPDGSNFTLKIRSTKLEDSAMYFCASSGWGGTHNEQFFGPGTRLTVL.

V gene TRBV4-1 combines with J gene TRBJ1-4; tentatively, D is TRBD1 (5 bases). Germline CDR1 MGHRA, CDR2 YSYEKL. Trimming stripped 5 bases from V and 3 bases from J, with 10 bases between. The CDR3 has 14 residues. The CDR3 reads CASSDDSANEKLFF. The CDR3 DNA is TGCGCCAGCAGCGATGACAGCGCTAATGAAAAACTGTTTTTT.

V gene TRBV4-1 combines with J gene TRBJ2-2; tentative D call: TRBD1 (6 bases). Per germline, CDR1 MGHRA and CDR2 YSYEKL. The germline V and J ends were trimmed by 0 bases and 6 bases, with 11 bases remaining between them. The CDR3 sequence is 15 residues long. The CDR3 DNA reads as TGCGCCAGCAGCCAAGAGAACAGGGAAGCCGGGGAGCTGTTTTTT. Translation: CASSQENREAGELFF.

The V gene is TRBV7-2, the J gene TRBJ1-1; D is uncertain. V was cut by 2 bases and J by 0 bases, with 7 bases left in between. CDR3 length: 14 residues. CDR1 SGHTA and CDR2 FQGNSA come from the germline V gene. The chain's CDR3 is CASSLNSVNTEAFF. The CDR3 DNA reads TGTGCCAGCAGCTTAAACTCAGTGAACACTGAAGCTTTCTTT.

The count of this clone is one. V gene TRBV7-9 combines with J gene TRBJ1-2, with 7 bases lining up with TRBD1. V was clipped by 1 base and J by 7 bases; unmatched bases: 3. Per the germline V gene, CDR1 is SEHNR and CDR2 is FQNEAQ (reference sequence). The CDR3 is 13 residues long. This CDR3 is CASSLEGAGGYTF. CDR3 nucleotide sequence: TGTGCCAGCAGCTTAGAGGGGGCCGGTGGCTACACCTTC.

CDR3: CASSLADPYF. The CDR3 DNA follows: TGTGCCAGTAGTTTGGCAGATCCCTACTTC. The chain has TRBV19 and TRBJ2-4; D is undetermined. With 5 bases removed from V and 16 bases from J, the gap between germline ends came to 12 bases. The CDR3 sequence is 10 residues long. Germline V gene data show CDR1 as LNHDA and CDR2 as SQIVND (reference sequence).

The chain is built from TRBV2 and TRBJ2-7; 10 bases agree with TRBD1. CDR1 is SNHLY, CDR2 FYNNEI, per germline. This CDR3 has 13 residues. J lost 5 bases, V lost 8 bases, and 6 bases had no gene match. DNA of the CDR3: TGTGCCAGCCTGACAGGGGGCCAAAACGAGCAGTACTTC. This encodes CASLTGGQNEQYF.